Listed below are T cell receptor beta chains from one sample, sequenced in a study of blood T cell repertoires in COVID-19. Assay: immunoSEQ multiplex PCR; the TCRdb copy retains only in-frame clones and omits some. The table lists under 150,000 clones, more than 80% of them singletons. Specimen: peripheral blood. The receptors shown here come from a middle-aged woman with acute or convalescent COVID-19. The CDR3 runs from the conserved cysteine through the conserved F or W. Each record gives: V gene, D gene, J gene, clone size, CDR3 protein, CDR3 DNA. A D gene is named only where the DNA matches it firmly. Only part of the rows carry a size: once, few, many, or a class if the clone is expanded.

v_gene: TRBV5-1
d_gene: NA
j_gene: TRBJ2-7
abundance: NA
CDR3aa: CASSPSPLVASSHEQYF
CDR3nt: TGCGCCAGCAGCCCATCACCCTTGGTAGCCAGTTCCCACGAGCAGTACTTC

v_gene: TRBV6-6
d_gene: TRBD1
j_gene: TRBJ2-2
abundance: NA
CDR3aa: CASRDRGRTGELFF
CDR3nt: TGTGCCAGCAGGGACAGGGGACGCACCGGGGAGCTGTTTTTT

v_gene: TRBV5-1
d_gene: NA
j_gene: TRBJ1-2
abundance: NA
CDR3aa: CASSLVAGSYGYTF
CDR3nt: TGCGCCAGCAGCTTGGTCGCAGGGTCCTATGGCTACACCTTC

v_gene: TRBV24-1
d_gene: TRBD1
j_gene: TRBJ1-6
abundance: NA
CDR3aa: CATSGGTGDYPNSPLHF
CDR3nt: TGTGCCACCAGTGGCGGGACAGGGGATTATCCGAATTCACCCCTCCACTTT

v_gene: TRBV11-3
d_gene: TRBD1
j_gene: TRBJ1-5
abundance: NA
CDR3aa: CASREGQGQNQPQHF
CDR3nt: TGTGCCAGCAGGGAGGGACAGGGACAGAATCAGCCCCAGCATTTT

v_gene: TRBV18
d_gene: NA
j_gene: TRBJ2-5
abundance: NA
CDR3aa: CASSMGGPQETQYF
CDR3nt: TGTGCCAGCTCCATGGGGGGTCCCCAAGAGACCCAGTACTTC

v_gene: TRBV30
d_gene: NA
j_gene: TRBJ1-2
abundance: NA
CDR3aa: CAWSDQGVGGYTF
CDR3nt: TGTGCCTGGAGTGATCAAGGGGTGGGTGGCTACACCTTC

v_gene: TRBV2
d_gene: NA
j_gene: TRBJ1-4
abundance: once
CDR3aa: CASSEWGAGRDEKLFF
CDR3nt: TGTGCCAGCAGTGAATGGGGTGCGGGAAGGGATGAAAAACTGTTTTTT

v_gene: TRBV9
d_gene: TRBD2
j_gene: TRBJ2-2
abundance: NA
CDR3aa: CASSSRTSKNTGELFF
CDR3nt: TGTGCCAGCAGCTCTCGGACTAGCAAAAACACCGGGGAGCTGTTTTTT

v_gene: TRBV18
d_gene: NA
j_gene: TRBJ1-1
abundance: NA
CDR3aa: CASSPPGRAEGTEAFF
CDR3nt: TGTGCCAGCTCACCCCCGGGGAGGGCGGAGGGCACTGAAGCTTTCTTT

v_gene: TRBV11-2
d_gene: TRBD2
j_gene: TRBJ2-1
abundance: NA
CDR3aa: CASSLGRTSGGAGIYEQFF
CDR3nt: TGTGCCAGCAGCTTGGGACGGACTAGCGGGGGGGCAGGCATTTATGAGCAGTTCTTC

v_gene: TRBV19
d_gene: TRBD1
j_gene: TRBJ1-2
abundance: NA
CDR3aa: CASSNRWSRGKINYGYTF
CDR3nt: TGTGCCAGTAGTAATCGGTGGAGCAGGGGGAAGATTAACTATGGCTACACCTTC

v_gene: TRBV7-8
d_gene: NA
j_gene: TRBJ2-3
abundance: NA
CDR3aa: CASIATGQIADTQYF
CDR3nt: TGTGCCAGCATCGCGACAGGTCAGATTGCAGATACGCAGTATTTT

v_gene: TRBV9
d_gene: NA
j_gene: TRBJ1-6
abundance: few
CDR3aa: CASSRTENSPLHF
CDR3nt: TGTGCCAGCAGCAGGACAGAAAATTCACCCCTCCACTTT

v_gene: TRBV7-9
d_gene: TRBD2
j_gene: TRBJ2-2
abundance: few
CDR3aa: CARGTSGGTNTGELFF
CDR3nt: TGTGCCAGGGGGACTAGCGGGGGCACGAACACCGGGGAGCTGTTTTTT

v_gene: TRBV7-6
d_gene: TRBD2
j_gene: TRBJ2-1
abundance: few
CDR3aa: CASTNYPGGTSGNEQFF
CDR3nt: TGTGCCAGCACAAACTACCCTGGCGGGACTAGCGGTAATGAGCAGTTCTTC

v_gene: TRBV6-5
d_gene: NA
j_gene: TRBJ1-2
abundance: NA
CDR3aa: CASSYSFRGSYGYTF
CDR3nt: TGTGCCAGCAGTTACTCTTTCAGGGGCAGCTATGGCTACACCTTC

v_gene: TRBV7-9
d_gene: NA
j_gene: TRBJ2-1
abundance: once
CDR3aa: CASGRDTRYNEQFF
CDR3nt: TGTGCCAGCGGCCGGGACACCAGATACAATGAGCAGTTCTTC

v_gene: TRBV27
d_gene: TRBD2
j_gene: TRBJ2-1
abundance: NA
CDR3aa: CASSGRPPSGGLSGNEQFF
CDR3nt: TGTGCCAGCAGTGGCCGTCCCCCTAGCGGGGGTCTGTCGGGCAATGAGCAGTTCTTC

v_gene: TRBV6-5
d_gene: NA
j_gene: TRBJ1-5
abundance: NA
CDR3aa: CASGDRYRQPQHF
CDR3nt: TGTGCCAGCGGCGACAGGTATCGTCAGCCCCAGCATTTT

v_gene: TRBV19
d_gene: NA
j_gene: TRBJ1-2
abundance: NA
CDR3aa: CASGRQRGYGYTF
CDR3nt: TGTGCCAGTGGCCGGCAGCGGGGGTATGGCTACACCTTC

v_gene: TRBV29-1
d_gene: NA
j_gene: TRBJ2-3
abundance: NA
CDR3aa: CSVERGIDTQYF
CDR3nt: TGCAGCGTTGAGCGGGGAATAGATACGCAGTATTTT

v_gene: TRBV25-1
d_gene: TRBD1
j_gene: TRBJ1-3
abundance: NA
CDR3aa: CASSRTGAAGNTIYF
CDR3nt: TGTGCCAGCAGCAGGACAGGGGCGGCCGGAAACACCATATATTTT

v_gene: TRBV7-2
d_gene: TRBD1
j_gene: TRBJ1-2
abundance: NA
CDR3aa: CASSLDRGYGYTF
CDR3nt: TGTGCCAGCAGCCTGGACAGGGGCTATGGCTACACCTTC

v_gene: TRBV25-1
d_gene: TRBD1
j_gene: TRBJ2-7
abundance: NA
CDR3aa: CATSGTGYYEQYF
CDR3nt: TGTGCCACCTCTGGGACAGGCTACTACGAGCAGTACTTC

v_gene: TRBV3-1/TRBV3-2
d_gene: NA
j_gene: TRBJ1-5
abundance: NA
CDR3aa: CASSQGTGNQPQHF
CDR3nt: TGTGCCAGCAGCCAAGGAACAGGGAATCAGCCCCAGCATTTT

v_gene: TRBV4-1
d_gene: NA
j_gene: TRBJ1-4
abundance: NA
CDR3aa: CASSQLEFATNEKLFF
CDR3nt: TGCGCCAGCAGCCAACTTGAGTTTGCAACTAATGAAAAACTGTTTTTT

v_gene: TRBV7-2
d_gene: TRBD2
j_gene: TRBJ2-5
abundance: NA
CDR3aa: CASSLYSSGGPEGETQYF
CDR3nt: TGTGCCAGCAGCTTATACTCTAGCGGGGGGCCTGAAGGCGAGACCCAGTACTTC

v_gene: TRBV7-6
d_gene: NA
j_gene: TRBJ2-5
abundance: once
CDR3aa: CASRKGLQETQYF
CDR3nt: TGTGCCAGCAGGAAGGGACTTCAAGAGACCCAGTACTTC

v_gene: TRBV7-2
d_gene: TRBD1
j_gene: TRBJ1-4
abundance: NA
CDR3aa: CASSYHRGANEKLFF
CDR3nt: TGTGCCAGCAGCTACCACAGGGGCGCTAATGAAAAACTGTTTTTT

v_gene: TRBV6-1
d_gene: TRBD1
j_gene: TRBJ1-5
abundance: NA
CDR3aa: CASSEAGGTQPQHF
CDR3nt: TGTGCCAGCAGTGAAGCAGGGGGCACTCAGCCCCAGCATTTT

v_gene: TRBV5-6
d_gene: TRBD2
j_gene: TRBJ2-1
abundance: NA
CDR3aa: CASSLLAGGFNEQFF
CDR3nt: TGTGCCAGCAGCTTGCTAGCGGGGGGGTTCAATGAGCAGTTCTTC

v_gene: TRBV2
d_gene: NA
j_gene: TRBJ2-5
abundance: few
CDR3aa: CASDRGWAQYF
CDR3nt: TGTGCCAGCGATAGAGGGTGGGCCCAGTACTTC

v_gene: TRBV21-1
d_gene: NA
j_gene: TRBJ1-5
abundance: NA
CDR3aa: CASSKVGDRSNPNNQPQHF
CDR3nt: TGTGCCAGCAGCAAAGTCGGAGACAGGTCCAATCCTAACAATCAGCCCCAGCATTTT

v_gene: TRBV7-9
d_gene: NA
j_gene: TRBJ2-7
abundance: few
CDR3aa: CASSLARGSSYEQYF
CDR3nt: TGTGCCAGCAGCTTAGCTAGGGGGAGCTCCTACGAGCAGTACTTC

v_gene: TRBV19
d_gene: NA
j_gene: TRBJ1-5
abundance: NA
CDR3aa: CASSMRDPHQPQHF
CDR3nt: TGTGCCAGTAGTATGCGGGACCCTCATCAGCCCCAGCATTTT

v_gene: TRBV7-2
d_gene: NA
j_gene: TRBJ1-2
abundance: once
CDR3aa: CASSYDSGLSYGYTF
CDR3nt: TGTGCCAGCAGCTACGACAGTGGCCTGAGCTATGGCTACACCTTC

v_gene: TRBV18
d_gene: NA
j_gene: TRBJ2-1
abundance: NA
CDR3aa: CASSQQLSQEGNEQFF
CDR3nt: TGTGCCAGCTCACAACAACTATCACAAGAGGGCAATGAGCAGTTCTTC

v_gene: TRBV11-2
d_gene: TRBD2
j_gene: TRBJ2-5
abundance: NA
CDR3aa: CASSFRLAGAQETQYF
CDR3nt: TGTGCCAGCAGCTTTCGTCTAGCGGGGGCCCAAGAGACCCAGTACTTC

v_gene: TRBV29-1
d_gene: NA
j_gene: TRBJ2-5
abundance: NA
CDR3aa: CSVGAGWETQYF
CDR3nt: TGCAGCGTTGGGGCGGGGTGGGAGACCCAGTACTTC

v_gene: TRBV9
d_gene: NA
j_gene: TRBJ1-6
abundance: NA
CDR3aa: CASSARASNSPLHF
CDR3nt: TGTGCCAGCAGCGCGCGGGCTTCAAATTCACCCCTCCACTTT

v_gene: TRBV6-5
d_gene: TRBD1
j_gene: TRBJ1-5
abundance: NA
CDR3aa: CASTSKGALSQPQHF
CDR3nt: TGTGCCAGCACCTCAAAGGGGGCGCTTTCCCAGCCCCAGCATTTT

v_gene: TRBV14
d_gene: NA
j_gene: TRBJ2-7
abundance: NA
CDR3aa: CASSPVDMIYEQYF
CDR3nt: TGTGCCAGCAGCCCTGTAGATATGATCTACGAGCAGTACTTC

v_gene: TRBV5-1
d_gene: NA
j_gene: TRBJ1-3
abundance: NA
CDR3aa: CASSRGTLGNTIYF
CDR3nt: TGCGCCAGCAGCCGAGGGACTTTAGGGAACACCATATATTTT

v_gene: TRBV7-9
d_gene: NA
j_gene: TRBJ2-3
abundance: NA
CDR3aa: CASTGLGDTQYF
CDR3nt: TGTGCCAGCACGGGGCTGGGAGATACGCAGTATTTT

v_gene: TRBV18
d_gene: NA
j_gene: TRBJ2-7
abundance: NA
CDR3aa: CASSPQTGGEEQYF
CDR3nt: TGTGCCAGCTCACCACAGACAGGTGGGGAGGAGCAGTACTTC

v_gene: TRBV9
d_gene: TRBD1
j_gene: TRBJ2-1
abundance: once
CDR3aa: CASSVKDRVANEQFF
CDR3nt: TGTGCCAGCAGCGTAAAGGACAGGGTGGCAAATGAGCAGTTCTTC

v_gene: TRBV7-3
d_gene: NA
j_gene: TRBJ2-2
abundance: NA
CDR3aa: CASSLYPWGSRDTGELFF
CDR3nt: TGTGCCAGCAGCTTATACCCTTGGGGTTCCAGGGACACCGGGGAGCTGTTTTTT

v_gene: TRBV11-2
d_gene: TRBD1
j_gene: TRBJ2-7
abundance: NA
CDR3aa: CASSSRQGPYEQYF
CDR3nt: TGTGCCAGCAGCTCTCGACAGGGGCCCTACGAGCAGTACTTC